Following are 3 T cell receptor beta chains from one sample sequenced in a study of shared clonotypes between healthy human individuals. Positively selected for CCR7, the CD45RO-negative cells used as naive CD8 cells excluded terminally differentiated effector memory CD45RA+ cells. Some clones are missing from TCRdb's copy, which holds only in-frame ones; the method was immunoSEQ multiplex PCR. Of around 2,000,000 clones listed, about 95% are singletons. Sequenced material: naive CD8+ T cells sorted from blood. These receptor sequences come from a man younger than 30 in good health.

The chain recombines TRBV29-1 with TRBJ2-7; perhaps TRBD1 as D (6 bases). V dropped 6 bases and J dropped 2 bases, with 14 bases sitting between them. The CDR3 runs 13 residues. Germline values: CDR1 SQVTM, CDR2 ANQGSEA. CDR3 DNA: TGCAGCGTCGCTCACAGGGACCCCTACGAGCAGTACTTC. This gives the protein CSVAHRDPYEQYF.

This clone was recorded only once. The chain has TRBV30 and TRBJ2-3; D possibly uses TRBD1 or TRBD2 (6 bases each). The ends were cut back, 0 bases at V and 3 bases at J, with 16 bases in the middle. This CDR3 is 16 amino acids long. Germline CDR1 GTSNPN, CDR2 SVGIG (reference sequence). The CDR3 here is CAWSVLGGGWTDTQYF. The CDR3 DNA follows: TGTGCCTGGAGTGTACTCGGGGGCGGTTGGACAGATACGCAGTATTTT.

This chain connects TRBV7-8 to TRBJ2-5; D perhaps matches TRBD1 (6 bases). This CDR3 is built from 15 residues. Germline loops: CDR1 SGHVS, CDR2 FQNEAQ. V lost 0 bases and J 5 bases, leaving 13 bases between the germline ends. In nucleotides, the CDR3 is TGTGCCAGCAGCTTAGCGATATTACAGGGTGAGACCCAGTACTTC. Protein sequence: CASSLAILQGETQYF.